This T cell receptor (beta chain) was captured by sequencing in a study of blood T cell repertoires in COVID-19. About the research overall: COVID-19 samples from acute and convalescent phases originated in the United States, Italy and Spain. The cDNA or gDNA used as material had been derived from T cells, B-cell-depleted T cells, or PBMCs.

The sample holds a few counts of this clone. Germline assignment: CDR1 SNHLY and CDR2 FYNNEI. Trimming at V came to 2 bases and at J to 1 base, leaving 11 bases not matched to a gene. There are 17 residues in the CDR3. In the authors' methods: Reference gene primers were amplified, and this amplification served to estimate nucleated cell counts. Method: immunoSEQ multiplex PCR; TCRdb's copy keeps in-frame clones and lacks some. The V and J calls and clone size were taken over from that table, and D and trimming were inferred from the DNA. This sample has around 300,000 clones, with roughly nine tenths found just once.

The sample consisted of peripheral blood. The sequence derives from a middle-aged woman who had recovered from COVID-19. This sequence joins TRBV2 and TRBJ2-7; TRBD2 matches 7 bases. The CDR3 spells CASSELGAGVDSYEQYF. The CDR3 DNA follows: TGTGCCAGCAGTGAACTCGGCGCGGGAGTTGATTCCTACGAGCAGTACTTC. The whole variable domain, remainder taken from reference TRBV2 and TRBJ2-7, is EPEVTQTPSHQVTQMGQEVILRCVPISNHLYFYWYRQILGQKVEFLVSFYNNEISEKSEIFDDQFSVERPDGSNFTLKIRSTKLEDSAMYFCASSELGAGVDSYEQYFGPGTRLTVT.